This is a list of T cell receptor beta chains from one sample in a study of T cell repertoires in cytomegalovirus infection. TCRdb itself ran the reads through MiXCR, one entry per CDR3 protein. The sample records fewer than 700,000 distinct CDR3 sequences, 20% to 25% being singletons. Sequenced material: CD8+ T cells from PBMCs. Source of these receptors: a human donor in good health (CMV status not recorded). Some clones in this sample may be carry-over from other donors' samples. CDR3s include the opening cysteine and the closing phenylalanine or tryptophan. The order of the fields is J gene, D gene, V gene, CDR3 length, clone size, CDR3 protein, CDR3 DNA. The D gene is left open where the match is weak. Clone size appears in some rows only: once, few, many, or a class for an expanded clone.

j_call: TRBJ1-2; d_call: .; v_call: TRBV14; cdr3_length: 15; clone_size: .; cdr3_aa: CASSQDPQDPYGYTF; cdr3_nt: TGTGCCAGCAGCCAAGACCCTCAGGATCCTTATGGCTACACCTTC
j_call: TRBJ2-1; d_call: TRBD1; v_call: TRBV13; cdr3_length: 14; clone_size: few; cdr3_aa: CASSPSGGLYEQFF; cdr3_nt: TGTGCCAGCAGCCCCTCAGGGGGCCTCTACGAGCAGTTCTTC
j_call: TRBJ1-4; d_call: .; v_call: TRBV27; cdr3_length: 14; clone_size: .; cdr3_aa: CASSLGAGDEKLFF; cdr3_nt: TGTGCCAGCAGTTTAGGGGCAGGGGATGAAAAACTGTTTTTT
j_call: TRBJ1-2; d_call: .; v_call: TRBV27; cdr3_length: 14; clone_size: .; cdr3_aa: CASSPGQPLYGYTF; cdr3_nt: TGTGCCAGCAGTCCCGGACAGCCCCTGTATGGCTACACCTTC
j_call: TRBJ2-1; d_call: .; v_call: TRBV20-1; cdr3_length: 13; clone_size: .; cdr3_aa: CSASTSPYNEQFF; cdr3_nt: TGCAGTGCTAGCACTAGCCCGTACAATGAGCAGTTCTTC
j_call: TRBJ2-1; d_call: TRBD2; v_call: TRBV7-3; cdr3_length: 18; clone_size: many; cdr3_aa: CASSPGLAGGPSYNEQFF; cdr3_nt: TGTGCCAGCAGCCCGGGACTAGCGGGGGGGCCCTCCTACAATGAGCAGTTCTTC
j_call: TRBJ2-3; d_call: TRBD2; v_call: TRBV7-2; cdr3_length: 16; clone_size: few; cdr3_aa: CASSTGTSGGTDTQYF; cdr3_nt: TGTGCCAGCAGCACAGGGACTAGCGGGGGCACAGATACGCAGTATTTT
j_call: TRBJ2-1; d_call: TRBD2; v_call: TRBV4-1; cdr3_length: 16; clone_size: few; cdr3_aa: CASSPPQRGVYNEQFF; cdr3_nt: TGCGCCAGCAGCCCTCCCCAGCGGGGGGTCTACAATGAGCAGTTCTTC
j_call: TRBJ2-5; d_call: .; v_call: TRBV7-6; cdr3_length: 12; clone_size: many; cdr3_aa: CASLGHQETQYF; cdr3_nt: TGTGCCAGCCTCGGGCACCAAGAGACCCAGTACTTC
j_call: TRBJ2-3; d_call: TRBD1; v_call: TRBV6-5; cdr3_length: 15; clone_size: .; cdr3_aa: CASSNGTGGTDTQYF; cdr3_nt: TGTGCCAGCAGCAACGGGACAGGGGGAACAGATACGCAGTATTTT
j_call: TRBJ2-2; d_call: TRBD1; v_call: TRBV30; cdr3_length: 14; clone_size: .; cdr3_aa: CAWSERGRTGELFF; cdr3_nt: TGTGCCTGGAGTGAGAGGGGGCGCACCGGGGAGCTGTTTTTT
j_call: TRBJ1-2; d_call: .; v_call: TRBV20-1; cdr3_length: 16; clone_size: .; cdr3_aa: CSARDVVLGSNYGYTF; cdr3_nt: TGCAGTGCTAGAGATGTAGTACTAGGATCTAACTATGGCTACACCTTC
j_call: TRBJ2-1; d_call: .; v_call: TRBV12-3/TRBV12-4; cdr3_length: 14; clone_size: many; cdr3_aa: CASSLAGVGNEQFF; cdr3_nt: TGTGCCAGCAGTTTAGCCGGGGTCGGGAATGAGCAGTTCTTC
j_call: TRBJ2-1; d_call: TRBD2; v_call: TRBV6-2/TRBV6-3; cdr3_length: 14; clone_size: .; cdr3_aa: CASSPSGGAGEQFF; cdr3_nt: TGTGCCAGCAGTCCTAGCGGGGGGGCCGGTGAGCAGTTCTTC
j_call: TRBJ2-5; d_call: .; v_call: TRBV25-1; cdr3_length: 15; clone_size: .; cdr3_aa: CASSEYRSIRETQYF; cdr3_nt: TGTGCCAGCAGTGAATATCGGTCCATTCGGGAGACCCAGTACTTC
j_call: TRBJ2-1; d_call: .; v_call: TRBV6-5; cdr3_length: 14; clone_size: few; cdr3_aa: CASSYSGSGNEQFF; cdr3_nt: TGTGCCAGCAGTTACTCGGGTAGCGGCAATGAGCAGTTCTTC
j_call: TRBJ2-1; d_call: TRBD2; v_call: TRBV7-6; cdr3_length: 16; clone_size: once; cdr3_aa: CASSLELAGGLNEQFF; cdr3_nt: TGTGCCAGCAGCTTAGAGCTAGCGGGGGGGCTAAATGAGCAGTTCTTC
j_call: TRBJ2-3; d_call: .; v_call: TRBV7-9; cdr3_length: 14; clone_size: .; cdr3_aa: CASSFLVVGDTQYF; cdr3_nt: TGTGCCAGCAGCTTCTTAGTAGTGGGAGATACGCAGTATTTT
j_call: TRBJ1-2; d_call: .; v_call: TRBV28; cdr3_length: 15; clone_size: many; cdr3_aa: CASSFSDLANYGYTF; cdr3_nt: TGTGCCAGCAGTTTTTCAGATCTAGCTAACTATGGCTACACCTTC
j_call: TRBJ2-3; d_call: TRBD1; v_call: TRBV29-1; cdr3_length: 17; clone_size: few; cdr3_aa: CSVLLTGTGEPTDTQYF; cdr3_nt: TGCAGCGTTTTACTCACCGGGACAGGGGAGCCCACAGATACGCAGTATTTT
j_call: TRBJ2-1; d_call: TRBD1; v_call: TRBV7-6; cdr3_length: 18; clone_size: many; cdr3_aa: CASSSDKTDRGYTYEQFF; cdr3_nt: TGTGCCAGCAGCTCAGACAAGACAGACAGGGGGTATACTTATGAGCAGTTCTTC
j_call: TRBJ1-1; d_call: TRBD1; v_call: TRBV19; cdr3_length: 17; clone_size: once; cdr3_aa: CASSIWTGVLLNTEAFF; cdr3_nt: TGTGCCAGTAGTATTTGGACAGGGGTTCTCCTGAACACTGAAGCTTTCTTT
j_call: TRBJ2-1; d_call: .; v_call: TRBV12-3/TRBV12-4; cdr3_length: 13; clone_size: .; cdr3_aa: CASSATVGNEQFF; cdr3_nt: TGTGCCAGCAGTGCGACCGTTGGAAATGAGCAGTTCTTC
j_call: TRBJ2-6; d_call: .; v_call: TRBV28; cdr3_length: 16; clone_size: .; cdr3_aa: CASSLGGEVGANVLTF; cdr3_nt: TGTGCCAGCAGTTTAGGCGGGGAGGTTGGGGCCAACGTCCTGACTTTC
j_call: TRBJ2-7; d_call: TRBD2; v_call: TRBV11-2; cdr3_length: 16; clone_size: many; cdr3_aa: CASSRSGGDLLYEQYF; cdr3_nt: TGTGCCAGCAGCCGCAGCGGGGGAGATTTACTCTACGAGCAGTACTTC
j_call: TRBJ1-1; d_call: TRBD1; v_call: TRBV28; cdr3_length: 18; clone_size: few; cdr3_aa: CASSRWDRRGGVNTEAFF; cdr3_nt: TGTGCCAGCAGCCGCTGGGACAGGCGGGGAGGGGTGAACACTGAAGCTTTCTTT
j_call: TRBJ2-7; d_call: .; v_call: TRBV5-1; cdr3_length: 14; clone_size: few; cdr3_aa: CASSPGLGVDEQYF; cdr3_nt: TGCGCCAGCAGCCCTGGATTGGGGGTGGACGAGCAGTACTTC